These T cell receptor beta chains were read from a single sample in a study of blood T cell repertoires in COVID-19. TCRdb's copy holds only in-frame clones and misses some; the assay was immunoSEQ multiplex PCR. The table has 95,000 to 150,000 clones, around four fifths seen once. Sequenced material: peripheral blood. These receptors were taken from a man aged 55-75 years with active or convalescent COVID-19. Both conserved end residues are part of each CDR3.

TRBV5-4 CASSRLAGGTTDTQYF
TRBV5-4 CASSLQGPSYEQYF
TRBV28 CASSTYTGQGGLEAFF
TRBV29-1 CSVGPGTYEQYF
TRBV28 CASSLLDSSSQYYEQYF
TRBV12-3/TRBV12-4 CASSFGREDTQYF
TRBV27 CASSPLAGGPGPPHEQYF
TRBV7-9 CASSFTGAGGTEAFF
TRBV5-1 CASSLVSGGPHEQFF
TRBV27 CATRPGTDNSPLHF
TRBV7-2 CASSLGGGGDEQYF
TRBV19 CASTDRVNSPLHF
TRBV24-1 CATSDRVAVYNEQFF
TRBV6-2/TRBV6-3 CASSYSRNIRAGGASTEAFF
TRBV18 CASSGGAYEQYF
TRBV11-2 CASSLDWAGLYNSPLHF
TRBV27 CASSLDRGGDTQYF
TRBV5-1 CASRPLGNTGELFF
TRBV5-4 CASRPGGTSVSLSYEQYF
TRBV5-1 CASSPGLGSYEQYF
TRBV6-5 CASSYRGGRDKTQYF
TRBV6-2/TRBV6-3 CASSLFSEQFF
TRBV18 CASSLDRVGKNIQYF